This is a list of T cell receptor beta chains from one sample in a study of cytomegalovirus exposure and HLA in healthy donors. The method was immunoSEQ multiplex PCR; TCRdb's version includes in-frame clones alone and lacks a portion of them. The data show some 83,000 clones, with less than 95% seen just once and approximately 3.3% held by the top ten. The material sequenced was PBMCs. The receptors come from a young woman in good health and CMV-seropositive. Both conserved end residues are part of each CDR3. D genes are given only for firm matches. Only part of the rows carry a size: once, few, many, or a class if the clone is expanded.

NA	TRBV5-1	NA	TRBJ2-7	CASSLAGGDTYEQYF	TGCGCCAGCAGCTTGGCCGGGGGTGATACCTACGAGCAGTACTTC
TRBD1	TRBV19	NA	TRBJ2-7	CASSRQGTPYEQYF	TGTGCCAGCTCCCGACAGGGCACCCCCTACGAGCAGTACTTC
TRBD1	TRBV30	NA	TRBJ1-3	CAWSLQGALFHSGNTIYF	TGTGCCTGGAGTTTACAGGGGGCCCTCTTCCACTCTGGAAACACCATATATTTT
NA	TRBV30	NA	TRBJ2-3	CAWSQRLTDTQYF	TGTGCCTGGAGTCAGCGCCTCACAGATACGCAGTATTTT
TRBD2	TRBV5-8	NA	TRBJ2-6	CASSLVATSGSSGANVLTF	TGTGCCAGCAGCTTGGTGGCGACTAGCGGGAGCTCTGGGGCCAACGTCCTGACTTTC
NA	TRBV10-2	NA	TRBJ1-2	CASSSTPTNYGYTF	TGCGCCAGCAGTTCGACACCGACTAACTATGGCTACACCTTC
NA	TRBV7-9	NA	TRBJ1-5	CASALQGSNQPQHF	TGTGCCAGCGCATTACAGGGAAGCAATCAGCCCCAGCATTTT
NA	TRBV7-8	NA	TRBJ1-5	CASSLSRDTNQPQHF	TGTGCCAGCAGCTTATCCCGGGACACAAATCAGCCCCAGCATTTT
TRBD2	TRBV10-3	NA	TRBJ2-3	CAISELGLAGGPEGFADTQYF	TGTGCCATCAGCGAACTGGGCCTAGCGGGGGGGCCCGAAGGATTCGCAGATACGCAGTATTTT
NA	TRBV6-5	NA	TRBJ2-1	CASRPAWGADEQFF	TGTGCCAGCAGACCAGCTTGGGGCGCCGATGAGCAGTTCTTC
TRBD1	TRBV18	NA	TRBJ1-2	CASSEASRTGNYGYTF	TGTGCCAGCTCAGAAGCTTCCCGGACAGGGAATTATGGCTACACCTTC
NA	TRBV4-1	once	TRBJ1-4	CASSVFSGGSGEKLFF	TGCGCCAGTTCGGTTTTTAGCGGGGGTTCGGGTGAAAAACTGTTTTTT
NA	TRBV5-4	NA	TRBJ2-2	CASSVRTGELFF	TGTGCCAGCAGCGTCCGCACCGGGGAGCTGTTTTTT
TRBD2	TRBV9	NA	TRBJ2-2	CASSVSSGRAPNTGELFF	TGTGCCAGCAGCGTAAGTAGCGGGAGGGCACCCAACACCGGGGAGCTGTTTTTT
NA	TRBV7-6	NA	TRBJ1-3	CASSKERGPGNTIYF	TGTGCCAGCAGCAAGGAAAGGGGCCCTGGAAACACCATATATTTT
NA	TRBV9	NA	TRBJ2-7	CASSVGSPFYEQYF	TGTGCCAGCAGCGTGGGCAGCCCCTTTTACGAGCAGTACTTC
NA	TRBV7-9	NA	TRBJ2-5	CASSRDWSQETQYF	TGTGCCAGCAGTCGTGACTGGTCCCAAGAGACCCAGTACTTC
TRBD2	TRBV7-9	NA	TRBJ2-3	CASSPRLAGGFTDTQYF	TGTGCCAGCAGCCCCCGACTAGCGGGAGGGTTCACAGATACGCAGTATTTT
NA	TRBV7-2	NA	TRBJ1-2	CASSLAGRAGVYGYTF	TGTGCCAGCAGCTTAGCTGGTAGGGCAGGGGTCTATGGCTACACCTTC
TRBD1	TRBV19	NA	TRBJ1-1	CASILGQALGRNTEAFF	TGTGCCAGTATCCTTGGACAGGCGTTGGGTCGGAACACTGAAGCTTTCTTT
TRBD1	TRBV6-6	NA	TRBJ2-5	CASSFGTGVETQYF	TGTGCCAGCAGTTTTGGGACAGGGGTAGAGACCCAGTACTTC
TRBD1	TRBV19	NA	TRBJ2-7	CASTPRQGESVREQYF	TGTGCCAGTACCCCGCGACAGGGGGAATCCGTGCGGGAGCAGTACTTC
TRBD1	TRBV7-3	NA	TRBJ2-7	CASSPQGAGEQYF	TGTGCCAGCAGTCCACAGGGGGCGGGCGAGCAGTACTTC
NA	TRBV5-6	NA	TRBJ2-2	CASSSPGPNTGELFF	TGTGCCAGCAGCTCCCCAGGGCCGAACACCGGGGAGCTGTTTTTT
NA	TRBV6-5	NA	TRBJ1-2	CASSYEAGINYGYTF	TGTGCCAGCAGTTACGAGGCAGGGATTAACTATGGCTACACCTTC
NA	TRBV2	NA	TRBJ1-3	CASGTPFVFGNTIYF	TGTGCCAGCGGGACACCATTCGTTTTTGGAAACACCATATATTTT
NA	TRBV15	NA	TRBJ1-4	CATSVVRGTNEKLFF	TGTGCCACCAGCGTTGTGCGGGGAACTAATGAAAAACTGTTTTTT
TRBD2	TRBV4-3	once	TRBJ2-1	CASSQETSGGHIF	TGCGCCAGCAGCCAAGAGACTAGCGGGGGGCATATCTTC